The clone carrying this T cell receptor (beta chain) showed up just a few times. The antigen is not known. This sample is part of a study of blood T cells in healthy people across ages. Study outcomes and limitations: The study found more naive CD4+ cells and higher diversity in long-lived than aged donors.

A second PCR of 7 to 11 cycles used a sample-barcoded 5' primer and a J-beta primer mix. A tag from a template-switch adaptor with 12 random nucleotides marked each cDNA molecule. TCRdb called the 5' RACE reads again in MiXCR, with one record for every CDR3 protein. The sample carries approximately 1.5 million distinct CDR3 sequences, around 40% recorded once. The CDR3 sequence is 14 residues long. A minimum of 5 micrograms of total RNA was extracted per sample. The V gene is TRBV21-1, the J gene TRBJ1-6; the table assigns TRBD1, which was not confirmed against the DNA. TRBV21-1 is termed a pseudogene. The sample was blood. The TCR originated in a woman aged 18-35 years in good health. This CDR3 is CASSKTGWNSPLHF. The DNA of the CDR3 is TGTGCCAGCAGCAAGACAGGGTGGAATTCACCCCTCCACTTT.